Listed below are T cell receptor beta chains from one sample, sequenced in a study of T cells in Graves' hyperthyroidism and ophthalmopathy. MiXCR, applied by TCRdb to the multiplex PCR reads, yields one record per CDR3 protein. Counted here are around 600,000 distinct CDR3 sequences, approximately 15% occurring once; the ten biggest clones make up under 8%. What was sequenced was blood. Receptors originate from a woman aged 25 to 39 with Graves' hyperthyroidism. CDR3s include the opening cysteine and the closing phenylalanine or tryptophan. A D gene is named only where the DNA matches it firmly. Only part of the rows carry a size: once, few, many, or a class if the clone is expanded.

few	-	TRBV4-3	TRBJ2-7	TGCGCCAGCAGCCAACCGCAATCCGGCGAGCAGTACTTC	CASSQPQSGEQYF
many	-	TRBV7-9	TRBJ2-7	TGTGCCAGCAGCTTAACCCCCACCTACGAGCAGTACTTC	CASSLTPTYEQYF
many	TRBD2	TRBV10-3	TRBJ2-1	TGTGCCGCTACTCCGGGACTAGCGGGAGGGATAATCTACAATGAGCAGTTCTTC	CAATPGLAGGIIYNEQFF
-	-	TRBV24-1	TRBJ2-1	TGTGCCACCAGTGATTTATCACTTACGAGCAATGAGCAGTTCTTC	CATSDLSLTSNEQFF
-	TRBD2	TRBV7-9	TRBJ2-5	TGTGCCAGCAGCTTGGAGGCTAGCGGGAAAGAGACCCAGTACTTC	CASSLEASGKETQYF
many	TRBD2	TRBV18	TRBJ2-1	TGTGCCAGCTCACCGCTAGCGGGAGATGAGCAGTTCTTC	CASSPLAGDEQFF
few	-	TRBV27	TRBJ2-3	TGTGCCAGCAGTTTTTTGATGAGGGATGGGGGCACAGATACGCAGTATTTT	CASSFLMRDGGTDTQYF
-	-	TRBV20-1	TRBJ2-2	TGCAGTGCTCGCAGGAGGGCCCTCTCCGGGGAGCTGTTTTTT	CSARRRALSGELFF
many	TRBD1	TRBV28	TRBJ2-7	TGTGCCAGCAGGGGGACAGGGGACGAGCAGTACTTC	CASRGTGDEQYF
few	TRBD2	TRBV14	TRBJ2-1	TGTGCCAGCAGCCAAGCTCGGCTAGCGGTTAACAATGAGCAGTTCTTC	CASSQARLAVNNEQFF
-	TRBD2	TRBV2	TRBJ2-3	TGTGCCAGCTACGAAGGACTAGCGGGCACAGATACGCAGTATTTT	CASYEGLAGTDTQYF
-	-	TRBV29-1	TRBJ2-7	TGCAGCGTTGAAATCGCAAACAATGAGCAGTACTTC	CSVEIANNEQYF
many	-	TRBV3-1	TRBJ2-3	TGTGCCAGCAGCCAGGGAACGACAGATACGCAGTATTTT	CASSQGTTDTQYF
many	-	TRBV12-3/TRBV12-4	TRBJ1-1	TGTGCCAGCAGTTTCGGGGCGACTGAAGCTTTCTTT	CASSFGATEAFF
-	-	TRBV6-1	TRBJ2-7	TGTGCCAGCAGAACAGGGACCTCACCCTACGAGCAGTACTTC	CASRTGTSPYEQYF
many	TRBD2	TRBV6-5	TRBJ2-5	TGTGCCAGCAGTTACGTCGCGGGGGGTATCCGTCCAGAGACCCAGTACTTC	CASSYVAGGIRPETQYF
once	TRBD1	TRBV7-3	TRBJ1-2	TGTGCCAGCAGCTTAACTTCGACAGGGGGTGGCTACACCTTC	CASSLTSTGGGYTF
-	-	TRBV6-1	TRBJ2-7	TGTGCCAGCAGTGGCCAGGGGTCCCAGGGCGAGCAGTACTTC	CASSGQGSQGEQYF
many	-	TRBV18	TRBJ1-6	TGTGCCAGCTCACCTGAACAGTTACCTGATTCACCCCTCCACTTT	CASSPEQLPDSPLHF
-	-	TRBV6-1	TRBJ1-5	TGTGCCAGCAGCCGCGACAGTTATGGCAATCAGCCCCAGCATTTT	CASSRDSYGNQPQHF
many	TRBD1	TRBV11-2	TRBJ2-3	TGTGCCAGCAGCCCCTCAGGGGGCCTGGCAGATACGCAGTATTTT	CASSPSGGLADTQYF
few	-	TRBV4-2	TRBJ2-5	TGTGCCAGCAGCCAAGTTGTGGGGACCCAAGAGACCCAGTACTTC	CASSQVVGTQETQYF
-	-	TRBV7-8	TRBJ2-1	TGTGCCAGCAGCTTAGACGGTGACAGATTCTACAATGAGCAGTTCTTC	CASSLDGDRFYNEQFF
few	-	TRBV6-2/TRBV6-3	TRBJ2-7	TGTGCCAGCAGTTACTGGGTGGACCGTACCTACGAGCAGTACTTC	CASSYWVDRTYEQYF
-	-	TRBV20-1	TRBJ2-1	TGCAGTGCTAGACATTACAATGAGCAGTTCTTC	CSARHYNEQFF
-	TRBD2	TRBV27	TRBJ2-1	TGTGCCAGCAGAGCGGGAGCGGGGGGCAATGAGCAGTTCTTC	CASRAGAGGNEQFF
-	-	TRBV19	TRBJ2-1	TGTGCCAGTAGTATGAGCTCTAGCGCCTACAATGAGCAGTTCTTC	CASSMSSSAYNEQFF
many	-	TRBV6-1	TRBJ1-4	TGTGCCAGCAGTCGTCGTTTGGGGGCTAATGAAAAACTGTTTTTT	CASSRRLGANEKLFF
-	-	TRBV6-4	TRBJ2-1	TGTGCCAGCAGTGCCTCAGGAGACTACAATGAGCAGTTCTTC	CASSASGDYNEQFF
many	-	TRBV7-9	TRBJ2-1	TGTGCCAGCAGCTTAGGAGGGATTTGGACCCAATACAATGAGCAGTTCTTC	CASSLGGIWTQYNEQFF
-	-	TRBV18	TRBJ1-5	TGTGCCAGCTCACCGGGACCCGCTTTCGGTCAGCCCCAGCATTTT	CASSPGPAFGQPQHF
-	TRBD1	TRBV24-1	TRBJ2-3	TGTGCCACCAGTGCTACTCGGACAGGCAGCACAGATACGCAGTATTTT	CATSATRTGSTDTQYF
many	-	TRBV6-5	TRBJ1-2	TGTGCCAGCAGTTACACAGGGCTGGACTATGGCTACACCTTC	CASSYTGLDYGYTF
many	TRBD2	TRBV5-1	TRBJ2-2	TGCGCCAGCAGCCCCCCGGGACTAGGGACCGGGGAGCTGTTTTTT	CASSPPGLGTGELFF
many	-	TRBV28	TRBJ2-5	TGTGCCAGCAAGCGTAGACTAGGAACAATCAAGGCAGAGACCCAGTACTTC	CASKRRLGTIKAETQYF
many	-	TRBV2	TRBJ2-1	TGTGCCAGCGCCGGCGCTGAGCAGTTCTTC	CASAGAEQFF
few	TRBD2	TRBV20-1	TRBJ2-1	TGCAGTGCTAGAGATTGGGCGACTAGCTTTAACAATGAGCAGTTCTTC	CSARDWATSFNNEQFF
many	TRBD2	TRBV9	TRBJ2-1	TGTGCCAGCAGCGCGGTCGGTAGCGGGAACTACAATGAGCAGTTCTTC	CASSAVGSGNYNEQFF
few	-	TRBV6-5	TRBJ2-2	TGTGCCAGCAGTTACGGGACCCCCAGGGCCGGGGAGCTGTTTTTT	CASSYGTPRAGELFF
many	-	TRBV6-1	TRBJ1-1	TGTGCCAGCAGCGAACAGGGCTGGACTGAAGCTTTCTTT	CASSEQGWTEAFF
many	-	TRBV12-3/TRBV12-4	TRBJ1-2	TGTACCAGCAGTTTAGGTGGCAGGAGCTATGGCTACACCTTC	CTSSLGGRSYGYTF